This TCR beta chain was retrieved from a study of CD8 T cells in ankylosing spondylitis. Construction of TCR beta libraries was performed using quantitative 5'-RACE with molecular barcodes. Each CDR3 protein gets one entry after TCRdb re-called the 5' RACE reads with MiXCR. The sample comprises 40,000 or so distinct CDR3 sequences, less than 4% of which are singletons, and roughly 2.8% rests with the top ten. V was shortened by 3 bases and J by 0 bases, with 10 bases between the two germline ends. The germline gives CDR1 SGDLS, CDR2 YYNGEE. The CDR3 runs 16 residues. Study-level points and caveats: Disease-linked clones were reportedly significantly enriched in matched ankylosing spondylitis synovial fluid. In peripheral blood, disease-linked CD8+ clones occurred at relatively low frequencies.

Only a few counts were recorded for this clonotype. Its antigen is unknown. V is TRBV9 and J is TRBJ2-6; D gene ambiguous. The TCR comes from a male donor with ankylosing spondylitis or in good health (not recorded which). Sequenced material: blood, either unsorted or a sorted T cell fraction (not recorded which). Here the CDR3 reads CASSDSSNSGANVLTF. The CDR3 nucleotides read TGTGCCAGCAGCGACTCCTCGAACTCTGGGGCCAACGTCCTGACTTTC.